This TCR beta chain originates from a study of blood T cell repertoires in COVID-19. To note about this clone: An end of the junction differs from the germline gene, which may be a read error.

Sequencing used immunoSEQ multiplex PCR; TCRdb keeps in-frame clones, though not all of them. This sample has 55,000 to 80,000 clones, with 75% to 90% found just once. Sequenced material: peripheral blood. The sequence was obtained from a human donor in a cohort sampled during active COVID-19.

The CDR3 here is CASSFSGVTTQIRSTHF. The DNA for the CDR3 is TGTGCCAGCAGCTTTAGCGGGGTGACCACACAGATACGCAGTACCCATTTT. The chain combines TRBV7-2 with TRBJ2-3, with 8 bases matching TRBD2. Germline V gene lookup returns CDR1 SGHTA and CDR2 FQGNSA. The CDR3 sequence is 17 residues long. The whole variable domain, filled in from reference TRBV7-2 and TRBJ2-3, reads GAGVSQSPSNKVTEKGKDVELRCDPISGHTALYWYRQSLGQGLEFLIYFQGNSAPDKSGLPSDRFSAERTGGSVSTLTIQRTQQEDSAVYLCASSFSGVTTQIRSTHFGPGTRLTVL.